This T cell receptor (beta chain) was observed in a study of human T cells and chemical hapten exposure. TCRdb independently ran MiXCR on the RACE reads; one entry per CDR3 protein. The table records more than 65,000 distinct CDR3 sequences, around a tenth of them present only once. Regarding time point: patch test 1, 2 weeks after DPC sensitization. Described treatment: therapeutic diphenylcyclopropenone sensitization with weekly scalp DPC. This clonotype was picked up many times. V was pared by 0 bases and J by 6 bases, with 9 bases of the junction left unmatched. CDR3 length equals 17 residues. CDR1 and CDR2 from the germline V gene are SGHNT and YYREEE (reference sequence).

The sample consisted of whole blood, taken in connection with sensitization to the hapten diphenylcyclopropenone (DPC). The chain combines TRBV5-4 with TRBJ2-2; 9 bases are a match to TRBD2. The clonotype originates from a woman aged 45-65 years with alopecia areata. Some clones in this sample may be carry-over from other donors' samples. CDR3 in DNA: TGTGCCAGCAGCTTGGAGCCAGCGGGAGGAATGGCCGGGGAGCTGTTTTTT. Its translation is CASSLEPAGGMAGELFF.